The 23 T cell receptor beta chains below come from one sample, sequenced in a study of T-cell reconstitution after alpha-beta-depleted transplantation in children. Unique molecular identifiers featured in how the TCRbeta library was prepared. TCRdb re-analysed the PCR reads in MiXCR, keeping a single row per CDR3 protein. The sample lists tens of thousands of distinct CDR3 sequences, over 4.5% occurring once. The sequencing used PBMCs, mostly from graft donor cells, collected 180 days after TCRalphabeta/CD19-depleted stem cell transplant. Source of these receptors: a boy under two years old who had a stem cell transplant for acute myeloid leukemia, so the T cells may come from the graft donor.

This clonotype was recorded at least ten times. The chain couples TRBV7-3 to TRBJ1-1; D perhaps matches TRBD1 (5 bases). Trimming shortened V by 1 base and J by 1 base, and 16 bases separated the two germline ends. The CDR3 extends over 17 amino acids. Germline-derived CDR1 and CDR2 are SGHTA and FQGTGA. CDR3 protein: CASSLIPNIRGNTEAFF. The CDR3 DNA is TGTGCCAGCAGCTTAATACCCAATATTAGGGGGAACACTGAAGCTTTCTTT.

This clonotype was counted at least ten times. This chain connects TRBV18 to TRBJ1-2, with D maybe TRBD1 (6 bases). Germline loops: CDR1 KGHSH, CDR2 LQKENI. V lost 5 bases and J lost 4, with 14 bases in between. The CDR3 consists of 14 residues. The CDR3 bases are TGTGCCAGCTCAGGTACAGGGCCCTCCTATGGCTACACCTTC. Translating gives CASSGTGPSYGYTF.

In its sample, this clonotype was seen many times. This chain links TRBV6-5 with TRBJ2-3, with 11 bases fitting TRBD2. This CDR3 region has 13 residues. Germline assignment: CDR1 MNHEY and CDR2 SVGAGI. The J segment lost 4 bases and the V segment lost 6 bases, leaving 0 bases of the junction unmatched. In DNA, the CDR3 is TGTGCCAGCAGACTAGCGGGGGCAGATACGCAGTATTTT. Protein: CASRLAGADTQYF.

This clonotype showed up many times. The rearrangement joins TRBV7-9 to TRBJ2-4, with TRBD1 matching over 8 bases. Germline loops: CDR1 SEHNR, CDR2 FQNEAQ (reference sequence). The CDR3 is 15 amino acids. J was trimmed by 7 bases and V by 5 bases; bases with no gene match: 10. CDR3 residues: CASSPSGTGGNIQYF. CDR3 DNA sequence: TGTGCCAGCAGCCCGTCCGGAACAGGGGGGAACATTCAGTACTTC.

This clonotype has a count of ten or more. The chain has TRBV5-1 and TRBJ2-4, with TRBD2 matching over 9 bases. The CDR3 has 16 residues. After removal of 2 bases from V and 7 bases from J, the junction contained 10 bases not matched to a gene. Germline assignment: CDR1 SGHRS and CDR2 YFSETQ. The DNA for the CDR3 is TGCGCCAGCAGCTTCAGCGGGGGGACCGCAACTAACATTCAGTACTTC. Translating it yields CASSFSGGTATNIQYF.

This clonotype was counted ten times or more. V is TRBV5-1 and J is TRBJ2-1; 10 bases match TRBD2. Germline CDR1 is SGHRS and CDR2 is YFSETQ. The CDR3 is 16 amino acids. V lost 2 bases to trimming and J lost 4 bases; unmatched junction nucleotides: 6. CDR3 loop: CASSFRASGGYNEQFF. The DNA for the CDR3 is TGCGCCAGCAGCTTCCGGGCTAGCGGGGGTTACAATGAGCAGTTCTTC.

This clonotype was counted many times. Here the CDR3 reads CASSSGRTPGLNEQFF. The CDR3 coding sequence is TGTGCCAGCAGTTCCGGGCGGACTCCCGGCCTCAATGAGCAGTTCTTC. The chain combines TRBV12-3 or TRBV12-4 with TRBJ2-1, with D perhaps TRBD2 (5 bases). Deletions cut 4 bases from V and 6 bases from J, with 19 bases between. The CDR3 runs 16 residues.

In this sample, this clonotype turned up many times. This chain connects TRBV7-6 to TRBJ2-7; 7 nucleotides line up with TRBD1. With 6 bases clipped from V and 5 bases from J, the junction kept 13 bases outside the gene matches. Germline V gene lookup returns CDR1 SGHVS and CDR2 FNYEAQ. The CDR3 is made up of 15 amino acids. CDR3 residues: CASRLGGRRSHEQYV. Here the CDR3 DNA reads TGTGCCAGCAGGCTAGGGGGCAGGAGATCTCACGAGCAGTACGTC.

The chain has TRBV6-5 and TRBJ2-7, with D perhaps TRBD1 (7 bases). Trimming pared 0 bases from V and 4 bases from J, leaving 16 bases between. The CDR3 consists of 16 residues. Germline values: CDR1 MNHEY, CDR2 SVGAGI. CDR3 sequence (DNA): TGTGCCAGCAGTTACTCGAGACAGGGAGGTTTATACGAGCAGTACTTC. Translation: CASSYSRQGGLYEQYF.

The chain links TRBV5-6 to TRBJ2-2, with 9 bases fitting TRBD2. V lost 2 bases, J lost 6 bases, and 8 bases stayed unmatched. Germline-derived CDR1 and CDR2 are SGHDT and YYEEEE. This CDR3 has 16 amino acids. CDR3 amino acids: CASSFLGLARAGELFF. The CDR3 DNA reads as TGTGCCAGCAGCTTTTTGGGACTAGCACGGGCCGGGGAGCTGTTTTTT.

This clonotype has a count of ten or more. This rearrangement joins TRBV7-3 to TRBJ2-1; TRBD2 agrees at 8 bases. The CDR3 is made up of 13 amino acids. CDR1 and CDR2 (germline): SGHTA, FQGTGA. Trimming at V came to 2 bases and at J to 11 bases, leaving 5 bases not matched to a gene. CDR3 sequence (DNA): TGTGCCAGCAGCTTAGGGAGCGGGGGCCAGCAGTTCTTC. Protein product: CASSLGSGGQQFF.

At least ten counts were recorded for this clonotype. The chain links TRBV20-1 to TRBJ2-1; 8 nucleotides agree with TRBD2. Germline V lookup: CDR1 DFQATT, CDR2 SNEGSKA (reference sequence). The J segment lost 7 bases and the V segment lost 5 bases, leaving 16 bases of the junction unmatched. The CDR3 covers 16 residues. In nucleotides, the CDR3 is TGCAGTGCTTTCCACCTTAGCGGGGCGCTGGGGAATGAGCAGTTCTTC. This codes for CSAFHLSGALGNEQFF.

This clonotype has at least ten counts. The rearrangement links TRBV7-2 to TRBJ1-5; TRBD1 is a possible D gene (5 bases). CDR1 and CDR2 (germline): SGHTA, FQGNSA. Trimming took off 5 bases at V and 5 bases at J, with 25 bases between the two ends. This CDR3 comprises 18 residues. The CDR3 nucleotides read TGTGCCAGCAGCCCCCGAGCAGACGAGGGGAGGGATTATCAGCCCCAGCATTTT. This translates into CASSPRADEGRDYQPQHF.

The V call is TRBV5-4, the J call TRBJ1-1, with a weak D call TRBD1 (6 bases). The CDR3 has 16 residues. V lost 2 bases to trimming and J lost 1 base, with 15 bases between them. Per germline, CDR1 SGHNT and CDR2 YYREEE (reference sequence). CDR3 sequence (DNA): TGTGCCAGCAGCTTAAGTGCCCGACAGGCGAACACTGAAGCTTTCTTT. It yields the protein CASSLSARQANTEAFF.

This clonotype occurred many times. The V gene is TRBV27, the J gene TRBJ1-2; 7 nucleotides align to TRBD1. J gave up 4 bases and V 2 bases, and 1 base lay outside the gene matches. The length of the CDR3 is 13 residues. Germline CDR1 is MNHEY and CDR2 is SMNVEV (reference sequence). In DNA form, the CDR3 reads TGTGCCAGCAGTTTAGGGACAGCCTATGGCTACACCTTC. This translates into CASSLGTAYGYTF.

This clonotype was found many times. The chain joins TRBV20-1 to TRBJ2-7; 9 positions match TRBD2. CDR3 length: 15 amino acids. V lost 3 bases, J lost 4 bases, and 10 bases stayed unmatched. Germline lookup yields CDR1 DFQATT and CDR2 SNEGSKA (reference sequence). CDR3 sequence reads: CSASRSRGGGYEQYV. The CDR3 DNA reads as TGCAGTGCTAGCAGGTCGCGGGGGGGCGGATACGAGCAGTACGTC.

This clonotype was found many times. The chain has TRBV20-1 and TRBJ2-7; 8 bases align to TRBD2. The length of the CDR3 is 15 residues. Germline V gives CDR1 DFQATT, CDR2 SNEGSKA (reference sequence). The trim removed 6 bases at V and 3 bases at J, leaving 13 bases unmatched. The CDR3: CSATLRGGTSYEQYF. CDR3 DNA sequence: TGCAGTGCCACGCTGAGGGGGGGGACTAGCTACGAGCAGTACTTC.

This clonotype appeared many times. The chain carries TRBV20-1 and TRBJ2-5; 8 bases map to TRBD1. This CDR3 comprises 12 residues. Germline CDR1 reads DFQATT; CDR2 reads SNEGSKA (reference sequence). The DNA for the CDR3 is TGCAGCACTCAACAGGGGGTAGAGACCCAGTACTTC. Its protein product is CSTQQGVETQYF.

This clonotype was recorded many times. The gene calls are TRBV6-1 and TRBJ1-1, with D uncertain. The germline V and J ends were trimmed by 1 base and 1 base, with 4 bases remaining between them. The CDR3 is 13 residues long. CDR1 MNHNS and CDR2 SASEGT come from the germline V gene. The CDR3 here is CASSEGRNTEAFF. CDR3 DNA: TGTGCCAGCAGTGAAGGGAGGAACACTGAAGCTTTCTTT.

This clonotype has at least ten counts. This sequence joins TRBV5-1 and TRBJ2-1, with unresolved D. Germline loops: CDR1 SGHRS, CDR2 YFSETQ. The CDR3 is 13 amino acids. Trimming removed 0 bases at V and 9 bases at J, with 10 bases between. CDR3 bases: TGCGCCAGCAGCTTGGTTCCCGGCATTGAGCAGTTCTTC. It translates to CASSLVPGIEQFF.

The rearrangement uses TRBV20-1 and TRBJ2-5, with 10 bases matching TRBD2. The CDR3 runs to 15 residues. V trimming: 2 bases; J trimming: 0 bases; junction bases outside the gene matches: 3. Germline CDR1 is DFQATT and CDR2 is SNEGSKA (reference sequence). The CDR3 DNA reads TGCAGTGCTAGACTAGCGGGGGCAAACCAAGAGACCCAGTACTTC. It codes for CSARLAGANQETQYF.

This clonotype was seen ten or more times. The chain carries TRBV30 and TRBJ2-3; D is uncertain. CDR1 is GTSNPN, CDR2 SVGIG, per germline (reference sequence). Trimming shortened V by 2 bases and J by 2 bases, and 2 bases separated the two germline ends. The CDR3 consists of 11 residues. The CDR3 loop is CAWSYTDTQYF. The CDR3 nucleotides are TGTGCCTGGAGTTACACAGATACGCAGTATTTT.

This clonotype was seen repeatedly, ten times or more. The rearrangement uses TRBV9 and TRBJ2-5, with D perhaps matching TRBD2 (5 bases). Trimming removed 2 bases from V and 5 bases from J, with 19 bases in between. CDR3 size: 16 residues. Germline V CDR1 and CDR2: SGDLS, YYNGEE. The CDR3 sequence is CASSVGVGNDGETQYF. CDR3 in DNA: TGTGCCAGCAGCGTCGGGGTAGGGAACGACGGGGAGACCCAGTACTTC. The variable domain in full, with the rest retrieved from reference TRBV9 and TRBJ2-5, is DSGVTQTPKHLITATGQRVTLRCSPRSGDLSVYWYQQSLDQGLQFLIQYYNGEERAKGNILERFSAQQFPDLHSELNLSSLELGDSALYFCASSVGVGNDGETQYFGPGTRLLVL.